This paragraph covers one TCR beta chain sequence. Its antigen is not known. This CDR3 has 15 amino acids. Germline CDR1 and CDR2: LNHDA and SQIVND (reference sequence). V shed 5 bases and J shed 4 bases, with 15 bases lying between them. At collection, donors were nominally healthy, but unrecorded immune exposures were probable. The entry originates in a study of cytomegalovirus exposure and HLA in healthy donors. Study observations and caveats: Per a later analysis, roughly 17,000 TCR beta sequences showed association with HLA alleles at 0.05 false discovery rate. Donor immune exposure was known only as CMV serostatus. According to reports, the classifier identified cytomegalovirus status with high specificity and sensitivity.

PCR amplification relied on 60 Vbeta primers (plus 13 Jbeta primers). Repertoires were generated with immunoSEQ multiplex PCR, while TCRdb's copy carries only in-frame clones and drops some. Of some 150,000 clones in the sample, about three fifths are singletons; the top ten hold 6% to 8.5%. The V and J genes are TRBV19 and TRBJ1-5, with no clear D. The TCR was taken from a woman aged 55-70 years in good health and CMV-seropositive. The sample taken for sequencing was PBMCs. CDR3 region: CASSPTNLSNQPQHF. In nucleotides, the CDR3 is TGTGCCAGTAGTCCGACAAACCTCTCTAATCAGCCCCAGCATTTT. Full variable domain (missing parts from reference TRBV19 and TRBJ1-5): DGGITQSPKYLFRKEGQNVTLSCEQNLNHDAMYWYRQDPGQGLRLIYYSQIVNDFQKGDIAEGYSVSREKKESFPLTVTSAQKNPTAFYLCASSPTNLSNQPQHFGDGTRLSIL.